The clone carrying this T cell receptor (beta chain) turned up a few times. No antigen is known for it. CDR1 ENHRY and CDR2 SYGVKD come from the germline V gene. The CDR3 is 15 residues long. The V segment lost 6 bases and the J segment 2 bases; nucleotides outside the gene matches: 5. These data originate in a study of post-analysis software for immune sequencing data. Overall study results and limits: Multiple sclerosis patients had significantly lower normalized Chao1 diversity than controls. Relative to controls, patients had several TRBV segments at higher frequency, with TRBV5-6, TRBV5-1 and TRBV20-1 among these.

Unique molecular identifiers were built into the TCR beta cDNA libraries. TCRdb reprocessed the PCR reads with MiXCR, giving one entry per CDR3 protein. Of about 770,000 distinct CDR3 sequences listed, around 46% are singletons. This sequence joins TRBV10-3 and TRBJ2-1; TRBD1 aligns across 9 bases. The receptor's source is a girl between 10 and 17 years old with multiple sclerosis. Sequencing was done on a sample of blood. The chain's CDR3 is CAIRGDRGTYNEQFF. CDR3 coding DNA: TGTGCCATCAGGGGAGACAGGGGGACCTACAATGAGCAGTTCTTC.